The present T cell receptor beta chain was sequenced within a study of CD8+ T cells in alopecia areata. Treatment noted: oral pan-JAK inhibitor, 5-10 mg twice daily. Germline CDR1 and CDR2: SGHRS and YFSETQ. Trimming cost V 8 bases and J 0 bases, with 14 bases left between them. CDR3 size: 14 residues. Isolated RNA was reverse transcribed into cDNA used as the sequencing template. Generated by immunoSEQ multiplex PCR, the TCRdb table keeps only in-frame clones and is missing some. The sample consists of about 200,000 clones, approximately 38% of them appearing once. The rearrangement links TRBV5-1 to TRBJ1-1; the D gene is possibly TRBD1 (5 bases). Here the sequenced sample was CD4+ T cells sorted from blood, taken around week 30, from a patient treated with tofacitinib. This TCR was recovered from a human donor with alopecia areata. CDR3 nucleotides: TGCGCCAGTACCACCGCGGGACTGAACACTGAAGCTTTCTTT. Its translation: CASTTAGLNTEAFF.